These 26 T cell receptor beta chains were sequenced from one sample in a study of shared clonotypes between healthy human individuals. Assay used: immunoSEQ multiplex PCR; TCRdb lists only in-frame clones, some missing. The sample yields about 190,000 clones, roughly 70% seen once. The sample consisted of memory CD4+ T cells sorted from blood. The subset was: CD45RA-negative fraction. The receptors were sampled from a man between 25 and 39 years old in good health.

This clone was observed a handful of times. The rearrangement links TRBV5-1 to TRBJ1-5, with 9 nucleotides matching TRBD1. Germline loops: CDR1 SGHRS, CDR2 YFSETQ. CDR3 size: 15 residues. V was pared by 4 bases and J by 4 bases, with 6 bases of the junction left unmatched. The CDR3 is CASSTTTGGNQPQHF. CDR3 nucleotides: TGCGCCAGCAGCACCACGACAGGGGGGAATCAGCCCCAGCATTTT.

The V and J genes are TRBV6-5 and TRBJ2-5, with a possible D match to TRBD2 (7 bases). The CDR3 spans 14 residues. Germline V gene lookup returns CDR1 MNHEY and CDR2 SVGAGI. V lost 7 bases to trimming and J lost 4 bases, with 16 bases between them. The CDR3 sequence: CASTRGANTETQYF. In DNA form, the CDR3 reads TGTGCCAGCACCCGGGGGGCCAACACAGAGACCCAGTACTTC.

This clone was counted ten times or more. The rearrangement links TRBV5-4 to TRBJ2-7; 7 nucleotides match TRBD2. Germline V gene lookup returns CDR1 SGHNT and CDR2 YYREEE (reference sequence). V shed 4 bases and J 11 bases; nucleotides not matched to a gene: 15. The CDR3 consists of 14 residues. CDR3 loop: CASSTHSGSTPEYF. CDR3 DNA: TGTGCCAGCAGCACACATAGCGGGTCCACCCCGGAGTACTTC.

The chain couples TRBV7-2 to TRBJ1-5; TRBD1 aligns across 8 bases. Germline CDR1 is SGHTA and CDR2 is FQGNSA. With 1 base clipped from V and 4 bases from J, the junction kept 3 bases outside the gene matches. The CDR3 has 15 residues. The CDR3 sequence is CASSLVTGGNQPQHF. The CDR3 DNA follows: TGTGCCAGCAGCTTAGTCACAGGGGGGAATCAGCCCCAGCATTTT. The whole variable domain, remainder taken from reference TRBV7-2 and TRBJ1-5, is GAGVSQSPSNKVTEKGKDVELRCDPISGHTALYWYRQSLGQGLEFLIYFQGNSAPDKSGLPSDRFSAERTGGSVSTLTIQRTQQEDSAVYLCASSLVTGGNQPQHFGDGTRLSIL.

This rearrangement joins TRBV5-1 to TRBJ2-1; TRBD1 matches 8 bases. The CDR3 spans 14 residues. V shed 3 bases, J shed 6 bases, and the junction held 5 bases outside the gene matches. The germline CDR1 and CDR2 sequences are SGHRS and YFSETQ. CDR3 loop: CASSSGQGRNEQFF. CDR3 in DNA: TGCGCCAGCAGCTCAGGACAGGGCCGCAATGAGCAGTTCTTC.

This chain connects TRBV5-6 to TRBJ1-3; D gene unclear. CDR3 size: 14 residues. Trimming left V 4 bases short and J 3 bases short, with 11 bases between. From germline, CDR1 is SGHDT and CDR2 YYEEEE. CDR3 coding DNA: TGTGCCAGCAGCCCCATTGCCTTTGGAAACACCATATATTTT. It specifies CASSPIAFGNTIYF.

The gene calls are TRBV28 and TRBJ1-2; TRBD1 matches at 7 bases. CDR3 length: 15 amino acids. The junction had 11 bases not matched to a gene; V was cut back by 6 bases and J by 4 bases. CDR1 MDHEN and CDR2 SYDVKM come from the germline V gene. The chain's CDR3 is CASSRTGSKPYGYTF. In nucleotides, the CDR3 is TGTGCCAGCAGCCGGACAGGCTCTAAACCCTATGGCTACACCTTC.

The rearrangement links TRBV10-3 to TRBJ2-5, with 10 bases identical to TRBD1. With V trimmed by 7 bases and J by 5 bases, 4 bases remained unmatched. Germline CDR1 and CDR2: ENHRY and SYGVKD. The length of the CDR3 is 13 residues. The CDR3 loop is CAINPGQGETQYF. In nucleotides, the CDR3 is TGTGCCATCAACCCGGGACAGGGGGAGACCCAGTACTTC.

The genes are TRBV30 and TRBJ2-3; TRBD1 aligns across 7 bases. CDR1 is GTSNPN and CDR2 is SVGIG in the germline V gene (reference sequence). Trimming cost V 5 bases and J 8 bases; bases outside gene matches: 4. CDR3 length equals 11 residues. The CDR3 reads CAWGGQATQYF. The CDR3 DNA reads TGTGCCTGGGGAGGACAGGCTACGCAGTATTTT.

This clone was detected many times. The V call is TRBV28, the J call TRBJ1-1; D gene uncertain. The germline V and J ends were trimmed by 8 bases and 10 bases, with 11 bases remaining between them. Germline V lookup: CDR1 MDHEN, CDR2 SYDVKM. The CDR3 covers 10 residues. The CDR3 DNA reads TGTGCCAGCGGGCGACGGGGAGCTTTCTTT. Protein sequence: CASGRRGAFF. Full variable domain (remainder filled in from reference TRBV28 and TRBJ1-1): DVKVTQSSRYLVKRTGEKVFLECVQDMDHENMFWYRQDPGLGLRLIYFSYDVKMKEKGDIPEGYSVSREKKERFSLILESASTNQTSMYLCASGRRGAFFGQGTRLTVV.

The table lists this clone with a count of one. The CDR3 reads CASSPRDNGAYEQYF. The DNA of the CDR3 is TGTGCCAGCTCACCCCGGGACAATGGCGCCTACGAGCAGTACTTC. The gene calls are TRBV18 and TRBJ2-7, with D tentatively TRBD1 (6 bases). Germline V lookup: CDR1 KGHSH, CDR2 LQKENI. V gave up 3 bases and J gave up 2 bases, with 14 bases separating them. This CDR3 contains 15 residues.

This clone has more than one count but fewer than ten. The V gene is TRBV7-9, the J gene TRBJ1-5, with a weak D call TRBD1 (5 bases). Germline values: CDR1 SEHNR, CDR2 FQNEAQ (reference sequence). This CDR3 spans 14 amino acids. The germline V and J ends were trimmed by 5 bases and 7 bases, with 15 bases remaining between them. This CDR3 is CASSVQGRGQPQHF. DNA for the CDR3: TGTGCCAGCAGCGTCCAGGGAAGGGGCCAGCCCCAGCATTTT. Full variable domain (remainder filled in from reference TRBV7-9 and TRBJ1-5): DTGVSQNPRHKITKRGQNVTFRCDPISEHNRLYWYRQTLGQGPEFLTYFQNEAQLEKSRLLSDRFSAERPKGSFSTLEIQRTEQGDSAMYLCASSVQGRGQPQHFGDGTRLSIL.

In nucleotides, the CDR3 is TGCGCCAGCAGCCAAGTGGTGGACATCCAAGAGACCCAGTACTTC. It is translated as CASSQVVDIQETQYF. V is TRBV4-1 and J is TRBJ2-5; TRBD1 is a possible D gene (5 bases). Germline CDR1 and CDR2: MGHRA and YSYEKL. This CDR3 is built from 15 residues. The V gene lost 1 base and the J gene lost 1 base, with 10 bases spanning the gap.

This rearrangement joins TRBV19 to TRBJ2-7, with 7 bases fitting TRBD1. This CDR3 is built from 15 residues. With 5 bases clipped from V and 3 bases from J, the junction kept 10 bases outside the gene matches. CDR1 and CDR2 from the germline V gene are LNHDA and SQIVND (reference sequence). The CDR3 DNA is TGTGCCAGTAGTCTTAGGACAGGTGGGATCTACGAGCAGTACTTC. Protein sequence: CASSLRTGGIYEQYF.

In this sample, this clone turned up a few times. One end of the junction varies from germline; a read error may be responsible. The rearrangement joins TRBV10-3 to TRBJ2-7, with 10 bases matching TRBD2. The CDR3 has 12 amino acids. The V gene's germline CDR1 is ENHRY and CDR2 SYGVKD. The CDR3 region is CAISEVTSGQDF. Here the CDR3 DNA reads TGTGCCATCAGTGAGGTGACTAGCGGGCAAGACTTC.

V is TRBV30 and J is TRBJ1-5, with a possible D match to TRBD1 (5 bases). V was cut by 0 bases and J by 7 bases, with 16 bases left in between. The germline gives CDR1 GTSNPN, CDR2 SVGIG (reference sequence). This CDR3 is 15 amino acids long. The CDR3 loop reads CAWSVPLGVRQPQHF. Here the CDR3 DNA reads TGTGCCTGGAGTGTCCCCTTGGGGGTTCGGCAGCCCCAGCATTTT. The complete variable domain, with remaining parts taken from reference TRBV30 and TRBJ1-5, reads SQTIHQWPATLVQPVGSPLSLECTVEGTSNPNLYWYRQAAGRGLQLLFYSVGIGQISSEVPQNLSASRPQDRQFILSSKKLLLSDSGFYLCAWSVPLGVRQPQHFGDGTRLSIL.

V gene TRBV11-2 combines with J gene TRBJ2-5; tentative D call: TRBD2 (6 bases). V lost 5 bases to trimming and J lost 5 bases, with 12 bases between them. This CDR3 is built from 13 residues. CDR1 and CDR2 (germline): SGHAT, FQNNGV. The CDR3 DNA reads as TGTGCCAGCAGCCGCGGGAATACGGAGACCCAGTACTTC. Its translation: CASSRGNTETQYF.

This clone was observed a single time. The chain is built from TRBV29-1 and TRBJ2-1; TRBD2 matches at 10 bases. Per germline, CDR1 SQVTM and CDR2 ANQGSEA. Unmatched junction bases numbered 10, after V lost 3 bases and J lost 8 bases. CDR3 length: 15 residues. DNA of the CDR3: TGCAGCGTTGATGCACCTAGCGGGAGCAGGGATGAGCAGTTCTTC. Translation: CSVDAPSGSRDEQFF.

This chain joins TRBV2 and TRBJ2-1; no clear D gene. Trimming took off 2 bases at V and 7 bases at J, with 6 bases between the two ends. Germline loops: CDR1 SNHLY, CDR2 FYNNEI. This CDR3 comprises 12 residues. CDR3 amino acids: CASSEMGNEQFF. In DNA form, the CDR3 reads TGTGCCAGCAGTGAAATGGGAAATGAGCAGTTCTTC.

V usage is TRBV6-4 and J usage is TRBJ2-4, with 9 bases matching TRBD1. This CDR3 comprises 12 residues. CDR1 is MRHNA and CDR2 is SNTAGT in the germline V gene. J gave up 16 bases and V 4 bases, and 8 bases lay outside the gene matches. The CDR3 DNA sequence: TGTGCCAGCAGTGGTACAGGGGGCGCCGACTACTTC. It translates to CASSGTGGADYF.

This chain links TRBV11-2 with TRBJ2-5, with a weak D call TRBD2 (7 bases). The CDR3 is 15 amino acids. Germline lookup yields CDR1 SGHAT and CDR2 FQNNGV. Trimming pared 1 base from V and 5 bases from J, leaving 14 bases between. The CDR3 reads CASSLVRGAFETQYF. DNA of the CDR3: TGTGCCAGCAGCTTAGTCCGGGGGGCTTTTGAGACCCAGTACTTC.

The chain has TRBV16 and TRBJ2-1; 11 bases match TRBD2. The CDR3 has 17 residues. The ends lost 4 bases at V and 5 bases at J; junction bases unmatched: 10. Germline V gives CDR1 KGHSY, CDR2 FQNENV. CDR3 nucleotides: TGTGCCAGCAGCCCCATTAGCGGGAGGGCCCTAGACAATGAGCAGTTCTTC. It encodes CASSPISGRALDNEQFF.

This clone was picked up a small number of times. The chain combines TRBV13 with TRBJ2-7; D gene unclear. Germline V lookup: CDR1 PRHDT, CDR2 FYEKMQ (reference sequence). CDR3 length: 14 residues. The ends were cut back, 6 bases at V and 3 bases at J, with 15 bases in the middle. CDR3 in amino acids: CASRSQSGNYEQYF. The CDR3 DNA reads TGTGCCAGCAGATCCCAGTCCGGTAACTACGAGCAGTACTTC. The complete variable domain, with remaining parts taken from reference TRBV13 and TRBJ2-7, reads AAGVIQSPRHLIKEKRETATLKCYPIPRHDTVYWYQQGPGQDPQFLISFYEKMQSDKGSIPDRFSAQQFSDYHSELNMSSLELGDSALYFCASRSQSGNYEQYFGPGTRLTVT.

This clone was detected only once. The chain couples TRBV9 to TRBJ2-2, with 8 nucleotides matching TRBD1. V dropped 3 bases and J dropped 5; count of bases not matched to a gene: 9. The CDR3 has 16 amino acids. Germline V gives CDR1 SGDLS, CDR2 YYNGEE. The CDR3 is CASSAAETGATGELFF. The CDR3 nucleotides are TGTGCCAGCAGCGCCGCAGAGACAGGGGCAACCGGGGAGCTGTTTTTT.

The sample holds a few counts of this clone. The chain links TRBV7-2 to TRBJ2-5, with 8 bases that match TRBD2. The CDR3 loop spans 14 amino acids. CDR1 SGHTA and CDR2 FQGNSA come from the germline V gene. V dropped 5 bases and J dropped 5; count of bases not matched to a gene: 7. This CDR3 reads CASSPVAGYETQYF. In DNA, the CDR3 is TGTGCCAGCAGCCCAGTAGCGGGATATGAGACCCAGTACTTC.

V gene TRBV9 combines with J gene TRBJ2-2; D call uncertain. The CDR3 is 13 amino acids. V was pared by 0 bases and J by 8 bases, with 8 bases between. The germline V gene has CDR1 SGDLS and CDR2 YYNGEE. The CDR3 sequence: CASSVDLEGELFF. The CDR3 region has the DNA TGTGCCAGCAGCGTAGACCTGGAGGGGGAGCTGTTTTTT.